Given below is one TCR beta chain in context. Its target is unknown. The entry originates in a study of cytomegalovirus exposure and HLA in healthy donors. Broader study findings: Judged likely to be a sequencing artifact was a cluster of highly shared sequence variants.

Germline trimming cut 5 bases from V and 0 bases from J; bases unmatched to any gene: 4. The CDR3 sequence is 16 residues long. CDR1 is SGHTA, CDR2 FQGTGA, per germline. Both 60 Vbeta primers and 13 Jbeta primers went into the PCR. Method: immunoSEQ multiplex PCR; TCRdb's copy keeps in-frame clones and lacks some. The sample holds about 160,000 clones, around 74% seen once. Material: PBMCs. This clonotype originated in a female donor in good health and CMV-seronegative. This chain connects TRBV7-3 to TRBJ2-3; 11 bases fit TRBD2. This CDR3 is CASSLGLAESTDTQYF. Here the CDR3 DNA reads TGTGCCAGCAGCCTGGGACTAGCGGAAAGCACAGATACGCAGTATTTT.